This TCR beta chain was captured by sequencing in a study of T cell repertoires in cytomegalovirus infection (dated by TCRdb to between 2018 and 2021). In terms of the full investigation: Peptide stimulations targeted recently identified HLA-C-restricted CMV epitopes, whose presentation resists viral immunomodulation, together with well-studied HLA-B-restricted epitopes. Donor HLA type was relevant to the analysis, because carriage of CMV infection together with the matching HLA type was indicated by public TCR beta signatures.

On the study overall, not on this receptor specifically: The ex vivo response was dominated by HLA-C-restricted CMV-specific TCR beta clonotypes, and the single most frequent clonotype in two of eight donors was supplied by these HLA-C-restricted clonotypes. In both this cohort and an independent cohort of some 370 donors, the cumulative frequency of public TCR beta family members distinguished carriers of CMV infection plus the relevant HLA type.

What this sample's treatment or condition label stands for: in vitro stimulation with specific CMV peptide epitopes to enrich CMV-specific T cells. This clonotype came up a few times. No cognate antigen has been identified for it. The record has no base qualities; no much larger clone is one base away. TCRdb records Illumina HiSeq 1500 as the sequencer. Using fastp at Q25 and MiXCR, TCRdb reprocessed the public reads and kept productive beta chains. Merged by CDR3 protein, the rows form single entries marked with the most common genes and DNA. Present in this sample are 900,000 to 950,000 distinct CDR3 sequences, roughly a third of which were seen just once. In total, the top ten clones hold 13% of the sample. Measured from the cysteine to the phenylalanine, the CDR3 is 16 residues long. Here the CDR3 DNA is all that survives: 48 bases in frame from base 1. Sequences ENHRY (CDR1) and SYGVKD (CDR2) are obtained from the germline V gene. The V end gives up 6 bases and the J end 2 bases, leaving 8 bases in the junction not matched to a gene.

The TCR sequence derives from a human donor in good health (CMV status not recorded). Some clones in this sample may be carry-over from other donors' samples. The chain is made from TRBV10-3 and TRBJ2-3; 10 bases in between match TRBD1. The sequencing here drew on cultured CD8+ T cells from PBMCs, taken from culture after CMV antigen stimulation. The CDR3 region: CAIRITGTGATDTQYF. The DNA is as follows: TGTGCCATCAGGATTACCGGGACAGGGGCCACAGATACGCAGTATTTT.